Below are 8 T cell receptor beta chains sequenced from a single sample in a study of CD8+CD57+ T cells in acquired aplastic anemia. Investigators profiled TCR beta VDJ and CDR3 from genomic DNA template. MiXCR was run by TCRdb on the reads, yielding one entry per CDR3 protein. The table shows 200,000 or so distinct CDR3 sequences, with more than 45% occurring only once. CD8+CD57+ cell expansion had been shown by flow cytometry in patients chosen for sequencing. Sequenced sample: sorted CD4+, CD8+, or CD8+CD57+ T cells (not recorded which) from PBMCs. The receptors stem from a human donor with aplastic anemia.

V usage is TRBV3-1 and J usage is TRBJ2-3; no reliable D call. CDR3 length: 14 residues. Germline V gives CDR1 LGHDT, CDR2 YNNKEL (reference sequence). The V end lost 0 bases, the J end lost 6 bases, and 10 bases lay between the germline ends. The CDR3 is CASSQDPSLDTQYF. The CDR3 DNA reads as TGTGCCAGCAGCCAAGATCCCTCACTGGATACGCAGTATTTT.

This clonotype was counted many times. The CDR3 region has the DNA TGTGCCAGCAACACCCGGGGGGGGCTGAACACTGAAGCTTTCTTT. It translates to CASNTRGGLNTEAFF. The chain has TRBV7-9 and TRBJ1-1; tentative D call: TRBD1 (6 bases). CDR3 size: 15 residues. Per the germline V gene, CDR1 is SEHNR and CDR2 is FQNEAQ (reference sequence). Trimming took off 7 bases at V and 0 bases at J, with 15 bases between the two ends.

This clonotype was recorded once. Being one base from a much bigger clone, this may be a read error. CDR3 sequence reads: CASRAPCSGNTIYF. The CDR3 DNA sequence: TGTGCCAGCAGAGCACCCTGCTCTGGAAACACCATATATTTT. The chain uses TRBV6-1 and TRBJ1-3; D remains ambiguous. The CDR3 is made up of 14 amino acids. Germline V gene data show CDR1 as MNHNS and CDR2 as SASEGT. V was shortened by 6 bases and J by 0 bases, with 9 bases between the two germline ends.

This clonotype was found many times. V and J are TRBV5-1 and TRBJ2-1; D call uncertain. This CDR3 has 15 residues. V was clipped by 2 bases and J by 6 bases, with 15 bases between them. Germline-derived CDR1 and CDR2 are SGHRS and YFSETQ. The CDR3 loop is CASSLGENIANEQFF. The CDR3 region has the DNA TGCGCCAGCAGCTTAGGAGAAAATATAGCCAATGAGCAGTTCTTC.

V is TRBV5-1 and J is TRBJ2-7; 9 bases match TRBD2. V was clipped by 0 bases and J by 5 bases; unmatched bases: 6. Germline values: CDR1 SGHRS, CDR2 YFSETQ. The CDR3 spans 15 residues. As DNA, the CDR3 is TGCGCCAGCAGCTTGGTACCTAGCGGGGTCAACGAGCAGTACTTC. Amino acids: CASSLVPSGVNEQYF.

The rearrangement links TRBV24-1 to TRBJ1-1; 7 bases are shared with TRBD1. Germline V gives CDR1 KGHDR, CDR2 SFDVKD. V shed 3 bases, J shed 7 bases, and the junction held 4 bases outside the gene matches. The CDR3 totals 13 residues. CDR3 amino acids: CATSDTRDSEAFF. The CDR3 nucleotides are TGTGCCACCAGTGATACAAGGGACAGTGAAGCTTTCTTT.

This clonotype was found many times. The gene calls are TRBV30 and TRBJ1-6; 7 bases align to TRBD1. The junction had 9 bases not matched to a gene; V was cut back by 8 bases and J by 8 bases. The CDR3 is made up of 13 amino acids. Germline V gives CDR1 GTSNPN, CDR2 SVGIG (reference sequence). The CDR3 nucleotides are TGTGCCGCCCAGGGGGACAGTTATTCACCCCTCCACTTT. It encodes CAAQGDSYSPLHF.

The rearrangement joins TRBV2 to TRBJ1-4; D unclear. The CDR3 length is 14 residues. V lost 3 bases and J 3 bases, leaving 8 bases between the germline ends. Germline CDR1 and CDR2: SNHLY and FYNNEI. The CDR3 spells CASSEYRPNEKLFF. In DNA form, the CDR3 reads TGTGCCAGCAGTGAGTACAGACCTAATGAAAAACTGTTTTTT. The full variable domain, in which reference TRBV2 and TRBJ1-4 provide the parts outside the CDR3, is EPEVTQTPSHQVTQMGQEVILRCVPISNHLYFYWYRQILGQKVEFLVSFYNNEISEKSEIFDDQFSVERPDGSNFTLKIRSTKLEDSAMYFCASSEYRPNEKLFFGSGTQLSVL.